The text below deals with one T cell receptor beta chain. What it binds is unknown. Trimming took 2 bases from V and 3 from J; bases not matched to a gene: 12. Germline V gene data show CDR1 as SNHLY and CDR2 as FYNNEI. There are 17 residues in the CDR3. These data originate in a study of cytomegalovirus exposure and HLA in healthy donors. Study outcomes and limitations: TCR beta sequences reportedly predicted most subjects' HLA-A and HLA-B alleles accurately. Sequencing likely produced, as an artifact, a cluster of highly shared sequence variants. The authors confirmed in vitro that a few CMV-associated chains were specific for CMV antigens.

Both 60 Vbeta primers and 13 Jbeta primers went into the PCR. Produced via immunoSEQ multiplex PCR; TCRdb's table is partial and in-frame only. The data hold about 67,000 clones, with 68% observed a single time. The gene calls are TRBV2 and TRBJ1-2; 7 bases agree with TRBD1. The sample taken for sequencing was PBMCs. This receptor was taken from a woman in her twenties or thirties in good health and CMV-seronegative. This CDR3 reads CASSEYPTGAGDYGYTF. The DNA for the CDR3 is TGTGCCAGCAGTGAATATCCCACAGGGGCTGGGGACTATGGCTACACCTTC.